Listed below are T cell receptor beta chains from one sample, sequenced in a study of a mutant IDH1 vaccine in newly diagnosed glioma. Antigens of these TCRs are unknown. Generated by immunoSEQ multiplex PCR, the TCRdb table keeps only in-frame clones and is missing some. The data hold tens of thousands of clones, with about four fifths observed a single time. The source was PBMCs, collected from a glioma patient whose treatment included an IDH1 peptide vaccine. These receptor sequences come from a man in his forties with glioma. Some clones in this sample may be carry-over from other donors' samples. Both conserved end residues are part of each CDR3.

j_gene: TRBJ2-7
v_gene: TRBV5-4
CDR3aa: CAGSEAPGTETYEQYF

j_gene: TRBJ1-2
v_gene: TRBV11-2
CDR3aa: CASSERREHGYTF

j_gene: TRBJ2-3
v_gene: TRBV7-9
CDR3aa: CASSQLRTQVTDTQYF

j_gene: TRBJ1-1
v_gene: TRBV11-2
CDR3aa: CASSFFRDYSKTEAFF

j_gene: TRBJ1-1
v_gene: TRBV10-3
CDR3aa: CAISESERQALGAFF

j_gene: TRBJ2-1
v_gene: TRBV9
CDR3aa: CASTSWAGNNEQFF

j_gene: TRBJ1-2
v_gene: TRBV19
CDR3aa: CASSIVGDGYTF

j_gene: TRBJ2-3
v_gene: TRBV11-2
CDR3aa: CASSLSGDTQYF

j_gene: TRBJ1-2
v_gene: TRBV19
CDR3aa: CASSRTGGDYGYTF

j_gene: TRBJ2-7
v_gene: TRBV7-2
CDR3aa: CASSWRGQGAGEQYF

j_gene: TRBJ1-2
v_gene: TRBV4-2
CDR3aa: CASSLRADSYGYTF

j_gene: TRBJ2-1
v_gene: TRBV6-5
CDR3aa: CASSWDSRPYNEQFF

j_gene: TRBJ1-3
v_gene: TRBV7-2
CDR3aa: CASSPIGTGYGNTIYF

j_gene: TRBJ2-7
v_gene: TRBV29-1
CDR3aa: CSARLAGGAYEQYF

j_gene: TRBJ1-3
v_gene: TRBV5-5
CDR3aa: CASSLDQGGNTIYF

j_gene: TRBJ1-1
v_gene: TRBV10-3
CDR3aa: CAISESLGENTEAFF

j_gene: TRBJ1-1
v_gene: TRBV19
CDR3aa: CATRDYTEAFF

j_gene: TRBJ1-5
v_gene: TRBV15
CDR3aa: CATSTRAYSNQPQHF

j_gene: TRBJ2-7
v_gene: TRBV9
CDR3aa: CASSVGERGPYEQYF

j_gene: TRBJ2-2
v_gene: TRBV6-1
CDR3aa: CASSPRDKYTGELFF

j_gene: TRBJ1-2
v_gene: TRBV6-6
CDR3aa: CASSYSSPATGYGYTF

j_gene: TRBJ2-7
v_gene: TRBV5-1
CDR3aa: CASSLGGEPYEQYF

j_gene: TRBJ2-1
v_gene: TRBV4-2
CDR3aa: CASSQDSGGANEQFF

j_gene: TRBJ1-5
v_gene: TRBV30
CDR3aa: CAWEGDGSNQPQHF

j_gene: TRBJ1-1
v_gene: TRBV5-6
CDR3aa: CASSLQNTEAFF

j_gene: TRBJ2-2
v_gene: TRBV5-1
CDR3aa: CASSVTGVTGELFF

j_gene: TRBJ1-5
v_gene: TRBV5-6
CDR3aa: CASSLGVRSGQPQHF

j_gene: TRBJ1-1
v_gene: TRBV7-8
CDR3aa: CASSSSGQGGAEAFF

j_gene: TRBJ1-6
v_gene: TRBV27
CDR3aa: CASRPPSTAQNSPLHF

j_gene: TRBJ2-3
v_gene: TRBV6-5
CDR3aa: CASTPTGESTDTQYF

j_gene: TRBJ2-5
v_gene: TRBV7-9
CDR3aa: CASSLEISGGETQYF

j_gene: TRBJ2-1
v_gene: TRBV5-1
CDR3aa: CASSFGGAGNEQFF

j_gene: TRBJ1-1
v_gene: TRBV10-3
CDR3aa: CAISELEGGEAFF

j_gene: TRBJ1-1
v_gene: TRBV5-1
CDR3aa: CASSLWGSGTEAFF